This TCR beta chain was obtained from a study of blood T cell repertoires in COVID-19. Study at large: Some COVID-19 samples were acute and others convalescent; all came from the United States, Italy and Spain. Nucleic acid was either cDNA or gDNA, and it came from T cells, B-cell-depleted T cells, or PBMCs.

Under the authors' procedure: For nucleated cells, counts were estimated from reference gene primer amplification. Libraries were prepared by immunoSEQ multiplex PCR; TCRdb keeps only in-frame clonotypes and omits some of them. From that table come the V and J calls and clone size; the DNA was used to work out D and trimming. The repertoire has approximately 120,000 clones, roughly 82% of them found once; the top ten carry roughly 7.9%. Germline values: CDR1 SQVTM, CDR2 ANQGSEA. The CDR3 loop spans 13 amino acids. The J segment lost 4 bases and the V segment lost 6 bases, leaving 8 bases of the junction unmatched.

Sample: peripheral blood. The gene calls are TRBV29-1 and TRBJ2-5; 7 positions match TRBD2. This TCR was sampled from an elderly woman with active or convalescent COVID-19. The CDR3 loop is CSVRPSGGETQYF. CDR3 sequence (DNA): TGCAGCGTCCGACCGTCGGGGGGAGAGACCCAGTACTTC.